The rows below give T cell receptor beta chains drawn from one sample of a study of immune cell composition in non-small cell lung cancer. TCRdb's copy holds only in-frame clones and misses some; the assay was immunoSEQ multiplex PCR. The sample lists several thousand clones, 55% to 75% occurring once. What was sequenced was non-adjacent lung tissue. The receptors derive from a human donor with non-small cell lung cancer. CDR3s include the opening cysteine and the closing phenylalanine or tryptophan. The D gene is left open where the match is weak. Clone size is given for some rows only: seen once, a few or many times, or a class if the clone is expanded.

>TRBJ1-1|TRBV10-1|.|.
TGCGCCAGCAAGTTCGGGGACACCCTGGGCACTGAAGCTTTCTTT
CASKFGDTLGTEAFF
>TRBJ1-5|TRBV5-1|TRBD1|.
TGCGCCAGCAGAGCCGGGACAGGGAACAATCAGCCCCAGCATTTT
CASRAGTGNNQPQHF
>TRBJ2-1|TRBV7-2|.|.
TGTGCCAGCAGCCCCGGGACTTCCACATATCATGAGCAGTTCTTC
CASSPGTSTYHEQFF
>TRBJ2-2|TRBV4-2|TRBD2|.
TGTGCCAGCAGCTCCGGGACTACGACGAACACCGGGGAGCTGTTTTTT
CASSSGTTTNTGELFF
>TRBJ1-3|TRBV9|TRBD1|.
TGTGCCAGCAGCGCCGGGACAGCTTCTGGAAACACCATATATTTT
CASSAGTASGNTIYF
>TRBJ1-6|TRBV7-9|.|.
TGTGCCAGCAGCTCCGGGACATTGAGAGATAATTCACCCCTCCACTTT
CASSSGTLRDNSPLHF
>TRBJ2-5|TRBV5-1|.|.
TGCGCCAGCAGCACGGTCAGGGGTTTTAGGACCCAGTACTTC
CASSTVRGFRTQYF
>TRBJ1-1|TRBV6-5|.|.
TGTGCCAGCAGCCGCAACTCCAATTTCCGGGGTGAAGCTTTCTTT
CASSRNSNFRGEAFF
>TRBJ2-1|TRBV19|.|.
TGTGCCAGTAAGGACAGTCATATTTCCAATGAGCAGTTCTTC
CASKDSHISNEQFF
>TRBJ2-3|TRBV11-2|.|.
TGTGCCAGCAGCTTAGGACAGCTATTGAATACGCAGTATTTT
CASSLGQLLNTQYF
>TRBJ2-7|TRBV19|.|.
TGTGCCAGTAGTTCAAACTACGAGCAGTACTTC
CASSSNYEQYF
>TRBJ2-5|TRBV4-2|TRBD1|.
TGTGCCAGCAGCCAAGGGGGCAGGGGGTCGCAAGAGACCCAGTACTTC
CASSQGGRGSQETQYF
>TRBJ2-1|TRBV6-1|.|.
TGTGCCAGCAACCAGGACAGCTCCTCTTACAATGAGCAGTTCTTC
CASNQDSSSYNEQFF
>TRBJ1-3|TRBV5-1|.|few
TGCGCCAGCAGCTTGGAATCAGGCTCTGGAAACACCATATATTTT
CASSLESGSGNTIYF
>TRBJ2-5|TRBV4-3|TRBD1|.
TGCGCCAGCAGCCAAGATGGGACAGGGGGCGCGGAGGAGACCCAGTACTTC
CASSQDGTGGAEETQYF
>TRBJ2-5|TRBV29-1|.|.
TGCAGCGTTGAAATGCCACTAGGGGGACAAGAGACCCAGTACTTC
CSVEMPLGGQETQYF
>TRBJ1-3|TRBV28|.|.
TGTGCCAGCAGTTCCCGACGGTTTCAGGGGTCTGGAAACACCATATATTTT
CASSSRRFQGSGNTIYF
>TRBJ2-7|TRBV11-1|.|once
TGTGCCAGCAGCTTAGCACCCCCCGGGGGAAAGTACTTC
CASSLAPPGGKYF
>TRBJ2-3|TRBV11-3|.|.
TGTGCCAGCAGCTCCAGGGGTACAGATACGCAGTATTTT
CASSSRGTDTQYF
>TRBJ2-7|TRBV7-9|TRBD2|few
TGTGCCAGCAGCCTGGGACTAGCGGGAGTGGGCGAGCAGTACTTC
CASSLGLAGVGEQYF
>TRBJ2-1|TRBV18|.|.
TGTGCCAGCTCACCCGAGGGAGCTAGGAATGAGCAGTTCTTC
CASSPEGARNEQFF
>TRBJ1-5|TRBV11-2|.|.
TGTGCCAGCAGCACGGACGACGGGGCCCAGCATTTT
CASSTDDGAQHF
>TRBJ2-7|TRBV10-2|.|.
TGCGCCAGCAGTGAGGTCTCCAGAGGGTCCTACGAGCAGTACTTC
CASSEVSRGSYEQYF
>TRBJ1-1|TRBV7-2|.|.
TGTGCCAGCAGTTTCGCAGGGGTGGTGAACACTGAAGCTTTCTTT
CASSFAGVVNTEAFF
>TRBJ2-1|TRBV20-1|.|once
TGCAGTGCTAGGCAGGATGAGCAGTTCTTC
CSARQDEQFF
>TRBJ1-2|TRBV6-5|.|.
TGTGCCAGCAGTTACGGCGGGGGACTGGGCTATGGCTACACCTTC
CASSYGGGLGYGYTF
>TRBJ2-3|TRBV4-2|TRBD1|.
TGTGCCAGCAGCCAATTAGGACAGGGCAGCACAGATACGCAGTATTTT
CASSQLGQGSTDTQYF
>TRBJ1-5|TRBV7-2|TRBD1|.
TGTGCCAGCAGCTACTACAGGGGTCAGCCCCAGCATTTT
CASSYYRGQPQHF
>TRBJ2-4|TRBV5-4|TRBD2|.
TGTGCCAGCAGCTCGATGACTAGCGGGGGGGGTTTGGACATTCAGTACTTC
CASSSMTSGGGLDIQYF
>TRBJ1-2|TRBV18|TRBD1|.
TGTGCCAGCTCATTGGGACAGGGGAACTATGGCTACACCTTC
CASSLGQGNYGYTF
>TRBJ1-3|TRBV2|.|.
TGTGCCAGCAGTGTCCAGGGCCCGAGCTCTGGAAACACCATATATTTT
CASSVQGPSSGNTIYF
>TRBJ2-4|TRBV5-6|.|.
TGTGCCAGCAGCCCAGGGGCTTTAGCCAAAAACATTCAGTACTTC
CASSPGALAKNIQYF
>TRBJ1-3|TRBV5-4|.|large
TGTGCCAGCAGCTCCGCCAGCTCTGGAAACACCATATATTTT
CASSSASSGNTIYF
>TRBJ2-1|TRBV5-4|TRBD2|.
TGTGCCAGCAGCAGGGACTACAACAATGAGCAGTTCTTC
CASSRDYNNEQFF
>TRBJ1-6|TRBV2|TRBD1|.
TGTGCCAGCAGTGTAGACAGGGACTCACCCCTCCACTTT
CASSVDRDSPLHF
>TRBJ1-1|TRBV2|.|.
TGTGCCAGCAGTGAGGGCAGGGTAGGGATGAACACTGAAGCTTTCTTT
CASSEGRVGMNTEAFF
>TRBJ2-1|TRBV6-4|.|few
TGTGCCAGCAGTGAACTAGGGTTTGGCAATGAGCAGTTCTTC
CASSELGFGNEQFF
>TRBJ2-1|TRBV29-1|.|.
TGCAGCGCGCGAGGGCAGGGGTACAATGAGCAGTTCTTC
CSARGQGYNEQFF
>TRBJ2-1|TRBV11-2|TRBD2|.
TGTGCCAGCAGCTTTAGCGGGAGGGCCGGGGAGCAGTTCTTC
CASSFSGRAGEQFF
>TRBJ2-5|TRBV7-9|.|.
TGTGCCAGCAGCTTAGTTCGCCGGGGAATGGCACAAGAGACCCAGTACTTC
CASSLVRRGMAQETQYF
>TRBJ2-7|TRBV10-2|TRBD1|.
TGCGCCAGCACCGGACAGGGGGCGCACGAGCAGTACTTC
CASTGQGAHEQYF
>TRBJ1-1|TRBV30|.|.
TGTGCCTGGGGGAGGGGGGCGAACACTGAAGCTTTCTTT
CAWGRGANTEAFF
>TRBJ2-5|TRBV5-6|.|.
TGTGCCAGCAGCTTGTGGTCGGTAGCTGAGACCCAGTACTTC
CASSLWSVAETQYF
>TRBJ2-2|TRBV2|.|.
TGTGCCACCCAAGGGACTCCCGGGGAGCTGTTTTTT
CATQGTPGELFF
>TRBJ2-5|TRBV29-1|TRBD1|.
TGCAGCGTGGGGACAGGGGGGGAGACCCAGTACTTC
CSVGTGGETQYF
>TRBJ2-7|TRBV7-9|TRBD2|.
TGTGCCAGCAGCTTAGCGGGGGGGTCCTACGAGCAGTACTTC
CASSLAGGSYEQYF
>TRBJ1-2|TRBV28|.|few
TGTGCCAGCAGTCCTAGATTTAACTATGGCTACACCTTC
CASSPRFNYGYTF
>TRBJ1-2|TRBV5-4|TRBD1|.
TGTGCCAGCAGCCAAGGGGCAGGGGGGCCTAATGGCTACACCTTC
CASSQGAGGPNGYTF
>TRBJ2-1|TRBV5-5|TRBD2|few
TGTGCCAGCAGCCGTTTGGCTAGCGGGGGGTTAAATGAGCAGTTCTTC
CASSRLASGGLNEQFF
>TRBJ2-1|TRBV19|.|once
TGTGCCAGTAGTACCCTCCGGGACATCCGCTACAATGAGCAGTTCTTC
CASSTLRDIRYNEQFF